The sequence of this TCR beta chain was determined in a study of blood T cell repertoires in COVID-19 (dated by TCRdb to the early 2020s). For context, the study as a whole: Samples from collaborators originated in the United States, Italy and Spain and spanned both the acute and convalescent phases of COVID-19. The prospective study material was composed of cDNA or gDNA derived from T cells, B-cell-depleted T cells, or PBMCs. The dataset comprised deeply sampled blood TCRbeta repertoires from subjects exposed to, actively infected with, or recovered from COVID-19. A freely available public database, intended as a resource for researchers studying the immune response to SARS-CoV-2, is where the repertoires were released. The samples were drawn from the first 160 participants of the ongoing ImmuneRACE study and from roughly 1,300 subjects provided by 6 global collaborators. The sample metadata nearly always contained a de-identified subject ID, COVID-19 status, age in years and sex. Where HLA class I and class II types were available, the types were taken from metadata supplied by the sample provider, not from assay-based typing.

The immunoSEQ Assay, a bias-controlled multiplex PCR, was used to amplify TCRbeta CDR3 regions from genomic DNA. The study's processing was this. The number of nucleated cells in each sample was estimated by amplification of reference gene primers within the assay. To quantify the absolute abundance of each unique TCRbeta CDR3 rearrangement, sequence reads were collapsed and filtered. Productive Simpson clonality was computed per sample as the square root of Simpson's diversity index over productive rearrangements. TCRdb re-hosts the immuneACCESS table, in-frame sequences only. Its copies lack some clones; in the studies checked, an unresolved V gene accounts for under half of them, and the cause for the rest is not known. V, J and clone size are taken as reported in that table, and D and trimming were inferred from the DNA itself. The sample data list roughly 93,000 clones, and roughly 87% of these were observed just once. 8% to 10% of the sample comes from the top ten.

Per the germline V gene, KGHSH is the CDR1 and LQKENI is the CDR2. The CDR3 starts with the cysteine, ends with the phenylalanine, and has 16 residues. The kept DNA is CDR3 alone, 48 bases in frame from the first base. For this chain, trimming is 2 bases at the V end and 6 bases at the J end, and the number of junction bases without a gene match is 10. About this clone itself: Its antigen specificity is not known. Base-call qualities are not available, and no considerably larger clone is one nucleotide away.

Overall study outcomes, separate from this receptor: How much clinical and demographic metadata was included differed by source and by participant, and the metadata was provided uncurated.

Collaborating institutions collected whole blood in K2EDTA tubes following their own protocols. Collaborator samples were shipped for TCRbeta analysis as frozen whole blood, isolated PBMCs, or DNA extracted from either sample type. The TCR was taken from a man between 45 and 60 years old with acute or convalescent COVID-19. This receptor chain uses TRBV18 and TRBJ2-3, and 8 junctional nucleotides match TRBD2. Sequences were obtained from peripheral blood. In nucleotide form, the sequence is TGTGCCAGCTCACCATCGGGGGGGCTAGCTCTCGATACGCAGTATTTT. Translated, this gives CASSPSGGLALDTQYF.